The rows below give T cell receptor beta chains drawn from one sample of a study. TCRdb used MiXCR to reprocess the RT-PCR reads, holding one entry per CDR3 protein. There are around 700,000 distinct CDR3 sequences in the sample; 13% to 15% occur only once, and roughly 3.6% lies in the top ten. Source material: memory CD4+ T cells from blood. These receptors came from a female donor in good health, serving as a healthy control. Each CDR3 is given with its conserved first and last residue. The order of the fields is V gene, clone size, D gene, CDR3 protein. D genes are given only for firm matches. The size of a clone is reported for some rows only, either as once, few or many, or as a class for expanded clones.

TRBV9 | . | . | CASSPEGAGRDEQYF
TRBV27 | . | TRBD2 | CASSRLAAGSYNEQFF
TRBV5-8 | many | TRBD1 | CASSLQGFGTDTQYF
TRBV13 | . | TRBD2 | CASSTGTTGETQYF
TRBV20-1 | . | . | CSASTAGTQYF
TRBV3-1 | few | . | CASSPHSYNEQFF
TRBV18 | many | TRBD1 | CASSPGQGAVYEQYF
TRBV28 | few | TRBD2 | CASIPGGGSDEQFF
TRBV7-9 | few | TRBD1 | CASRFRDSNNEQFF
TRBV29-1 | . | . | CSVEYRTEGAGANVLTF
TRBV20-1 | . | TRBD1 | CRGTGRIDTQYF
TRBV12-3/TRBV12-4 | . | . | CASSRETVQETQYF
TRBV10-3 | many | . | CAISEQGGQSTDTQYF
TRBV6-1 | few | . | CASSEQGVPREAFF
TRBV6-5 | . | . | CASRRWGSSGANVLTF
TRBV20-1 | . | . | CSARGGTLAREQYF
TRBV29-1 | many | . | CSVEAGSFSNIQYF
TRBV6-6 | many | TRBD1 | CASSWGTGRDSGNTIYF
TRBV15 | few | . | CATSRGGAQQETQYF
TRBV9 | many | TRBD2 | CASSVGGSGRAFDNEQFF
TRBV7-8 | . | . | CASSAGQLRNTEAFF
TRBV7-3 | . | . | CASSLNGGGNQPQHF
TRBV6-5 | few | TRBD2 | CASSSAGTSGKRYEQFF
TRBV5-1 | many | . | CASSLQGYENEQFF
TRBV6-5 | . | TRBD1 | CASKLGTGMNEQFF
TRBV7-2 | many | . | CASSLGDLYSYEQYF
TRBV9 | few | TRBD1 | CASSVRSGQGNTGELFF
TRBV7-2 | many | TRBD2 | CASATSGSWSDTQYF
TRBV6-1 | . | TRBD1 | CASREPGQVNQPQHF
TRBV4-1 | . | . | CASTQGQNNYGYTF
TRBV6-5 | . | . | CASTRGARSANYGYTF
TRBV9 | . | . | CASSVGGASGSTDTQYF
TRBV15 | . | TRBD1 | CATSDPTGYHQPQYF
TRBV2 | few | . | CATKREVAGNTIYF
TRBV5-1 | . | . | CASSLGFSTNVKLFF
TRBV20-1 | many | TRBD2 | CSARANLLAGGHNEQFF
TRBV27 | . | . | CASTAYQGSRDNEQFF
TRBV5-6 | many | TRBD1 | CASSSIGNRGSYGYTF
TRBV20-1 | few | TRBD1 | CSASNRGQNTEAFF
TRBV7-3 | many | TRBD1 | CASSSSEQGAAFF
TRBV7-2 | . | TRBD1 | CASSSDRGSAQPQHF
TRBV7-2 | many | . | CASSPPPGVGTQYF
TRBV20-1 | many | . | CSARDSFPDTQYF
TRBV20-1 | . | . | CSARGAGSSNEQFF